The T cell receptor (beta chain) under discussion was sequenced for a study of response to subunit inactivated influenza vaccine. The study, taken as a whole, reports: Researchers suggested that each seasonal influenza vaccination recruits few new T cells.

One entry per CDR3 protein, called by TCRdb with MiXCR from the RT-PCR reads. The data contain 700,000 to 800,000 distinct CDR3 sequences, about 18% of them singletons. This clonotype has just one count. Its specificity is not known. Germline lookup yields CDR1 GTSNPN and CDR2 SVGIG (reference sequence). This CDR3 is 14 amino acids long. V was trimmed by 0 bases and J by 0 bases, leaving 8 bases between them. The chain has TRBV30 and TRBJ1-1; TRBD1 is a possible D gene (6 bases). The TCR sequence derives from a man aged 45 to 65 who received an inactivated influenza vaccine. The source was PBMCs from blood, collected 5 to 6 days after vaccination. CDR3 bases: TGTGCCTGGAGTGTATACAGGGTGAACACTGAAGCTTTCTTT. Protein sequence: CAWSVYRVNTEAFF.